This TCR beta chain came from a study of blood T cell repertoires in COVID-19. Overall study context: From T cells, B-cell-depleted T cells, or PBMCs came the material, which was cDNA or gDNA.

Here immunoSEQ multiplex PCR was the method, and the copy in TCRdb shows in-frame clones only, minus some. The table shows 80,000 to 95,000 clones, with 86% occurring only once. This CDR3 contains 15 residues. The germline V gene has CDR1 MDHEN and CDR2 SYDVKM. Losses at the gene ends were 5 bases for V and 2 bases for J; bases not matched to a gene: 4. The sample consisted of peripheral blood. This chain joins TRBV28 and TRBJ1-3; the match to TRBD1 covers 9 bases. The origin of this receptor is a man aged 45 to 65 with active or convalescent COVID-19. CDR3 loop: CASSLNRGPGNTIYF. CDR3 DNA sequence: TGTGCCAGCAGTCTTAACAGGGGGCCTGGAAACACCATATATTTT.